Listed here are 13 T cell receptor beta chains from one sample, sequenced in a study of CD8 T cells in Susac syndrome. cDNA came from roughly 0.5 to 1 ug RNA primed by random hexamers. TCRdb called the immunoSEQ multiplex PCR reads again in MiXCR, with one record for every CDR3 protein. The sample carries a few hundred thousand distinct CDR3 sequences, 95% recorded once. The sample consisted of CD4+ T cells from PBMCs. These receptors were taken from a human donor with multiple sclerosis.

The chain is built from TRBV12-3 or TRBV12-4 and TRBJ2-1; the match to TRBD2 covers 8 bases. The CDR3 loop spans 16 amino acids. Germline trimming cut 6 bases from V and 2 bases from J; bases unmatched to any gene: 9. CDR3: CASRRSGGGPYNEQFF. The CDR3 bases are TGTGCCAGCAGGAGGAGCGGCGGGGGGCCCTACAATGAGCAGTTCTTC.

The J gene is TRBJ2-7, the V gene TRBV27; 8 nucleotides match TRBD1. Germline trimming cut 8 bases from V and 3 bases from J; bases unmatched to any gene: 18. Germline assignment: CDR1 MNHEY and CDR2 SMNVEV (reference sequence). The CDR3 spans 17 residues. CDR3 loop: CASGFTPPGQGIYEQYF. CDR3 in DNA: TGTGCCAGCGGATTCACCCCACCCGGACAGGGCATCTACGAGCAGTACTTC.

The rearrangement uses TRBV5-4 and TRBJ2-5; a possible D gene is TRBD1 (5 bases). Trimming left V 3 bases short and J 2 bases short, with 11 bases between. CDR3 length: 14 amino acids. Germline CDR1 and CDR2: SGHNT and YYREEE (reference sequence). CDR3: CASSYSTAQETQYF. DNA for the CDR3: TGTGCCAGCAGCTACTCGACAGCACAAGAGACCCAGTACTTC.

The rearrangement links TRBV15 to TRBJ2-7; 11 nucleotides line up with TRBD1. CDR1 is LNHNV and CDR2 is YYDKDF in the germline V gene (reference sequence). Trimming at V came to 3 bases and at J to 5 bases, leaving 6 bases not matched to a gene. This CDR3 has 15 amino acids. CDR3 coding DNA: TGTGCCACCAGCAGGGGGGACAGGGGGAGCGACGAGCAGTACTTC. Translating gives CATSRGDRGSDEQYF.

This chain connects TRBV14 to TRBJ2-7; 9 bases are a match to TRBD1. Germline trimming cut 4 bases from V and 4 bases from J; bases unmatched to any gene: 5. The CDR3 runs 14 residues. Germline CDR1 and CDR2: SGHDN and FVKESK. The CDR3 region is CASSPTGGVYEQYF. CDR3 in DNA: TGTGCCAGCAGCCCGACAGGGGGTGTTTACGAGCAGTACTTC.

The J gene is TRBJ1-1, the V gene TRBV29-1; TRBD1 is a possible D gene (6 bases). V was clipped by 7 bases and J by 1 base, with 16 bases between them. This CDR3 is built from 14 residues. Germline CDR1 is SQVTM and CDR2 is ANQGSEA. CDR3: CSGEAGAGNTEAFF. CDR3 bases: TGCAGCGGTGAGGCGGGGGCTGGGAACACTGAAGCTTTCTTT.

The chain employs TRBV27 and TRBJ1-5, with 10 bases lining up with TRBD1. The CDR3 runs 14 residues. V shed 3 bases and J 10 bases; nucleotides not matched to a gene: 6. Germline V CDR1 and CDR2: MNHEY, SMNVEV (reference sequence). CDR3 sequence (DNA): TGTGCCAGCAGTTTCGACAGGGGGCTTGGTCCCCAGCATTTT. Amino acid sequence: CASSFDRGLGPQHF.

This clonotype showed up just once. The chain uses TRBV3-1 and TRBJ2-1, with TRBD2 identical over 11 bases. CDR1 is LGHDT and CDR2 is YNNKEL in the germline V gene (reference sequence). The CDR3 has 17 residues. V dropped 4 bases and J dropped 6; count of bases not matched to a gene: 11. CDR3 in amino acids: CASSLLTGTSGPNEQFF. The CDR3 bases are TGTGCCAGCAGCCTCCTAACCGGGACTAGCGGTCCCAATGAGCAGTTCTTC.

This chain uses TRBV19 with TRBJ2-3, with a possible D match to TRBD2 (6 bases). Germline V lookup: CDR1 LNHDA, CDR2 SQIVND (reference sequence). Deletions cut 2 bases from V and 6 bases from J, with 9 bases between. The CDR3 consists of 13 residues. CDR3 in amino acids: CASSIRRDDTQYF. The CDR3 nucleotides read TGTGCCAGTAGTATACGGCGGGACGATACGCAGTATTTT.

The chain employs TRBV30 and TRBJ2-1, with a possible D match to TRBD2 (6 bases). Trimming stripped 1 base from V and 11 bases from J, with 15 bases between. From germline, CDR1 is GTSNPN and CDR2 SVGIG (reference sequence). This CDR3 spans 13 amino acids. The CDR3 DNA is TGTGCCTGGAGTGGCTCGGGGGAAAGCCAGCAGTTCTTC. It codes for CAWSGSGESQQFF.

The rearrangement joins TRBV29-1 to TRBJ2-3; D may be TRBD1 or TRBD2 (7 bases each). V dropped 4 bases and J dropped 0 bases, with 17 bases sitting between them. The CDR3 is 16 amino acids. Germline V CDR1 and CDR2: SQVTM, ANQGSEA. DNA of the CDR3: TGCAGCGTTGTGGGGACTACAGGGGCAAGCACAGATACGCAGTATTTT. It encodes CSVVGTTGASTDTQYF.

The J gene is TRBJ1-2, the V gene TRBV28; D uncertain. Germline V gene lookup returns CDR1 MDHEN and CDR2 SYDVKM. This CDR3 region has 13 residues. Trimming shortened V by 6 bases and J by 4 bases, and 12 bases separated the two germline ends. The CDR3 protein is CASSMTATYGYTF. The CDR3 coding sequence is TGTGCCAGCAGCATGACGGCAACCTATGGCTACACCTTC.

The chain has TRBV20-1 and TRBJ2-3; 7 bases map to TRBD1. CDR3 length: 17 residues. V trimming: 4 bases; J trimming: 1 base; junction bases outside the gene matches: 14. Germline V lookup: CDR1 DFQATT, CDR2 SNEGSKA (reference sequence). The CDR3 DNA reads TGCAGTGCTACGGGGACAGCCAGGGTAGGTGGCACAGATACGCAGTATTTT. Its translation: CSATGTARVGGTDTQYF.